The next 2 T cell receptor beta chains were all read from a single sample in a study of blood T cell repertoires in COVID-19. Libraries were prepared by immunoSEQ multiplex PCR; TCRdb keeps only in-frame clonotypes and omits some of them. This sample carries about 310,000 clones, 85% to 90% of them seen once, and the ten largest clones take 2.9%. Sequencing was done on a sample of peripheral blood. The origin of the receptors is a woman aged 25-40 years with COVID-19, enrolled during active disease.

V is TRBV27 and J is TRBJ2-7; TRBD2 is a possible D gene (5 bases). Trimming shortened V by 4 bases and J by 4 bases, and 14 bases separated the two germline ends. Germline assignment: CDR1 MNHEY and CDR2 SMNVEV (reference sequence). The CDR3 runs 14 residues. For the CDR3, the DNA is TGTGCCAGCAGTTGGCTGACAAGCGGATACGAGCAGTACTTC. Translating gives CASSWLTSGYEQYF.

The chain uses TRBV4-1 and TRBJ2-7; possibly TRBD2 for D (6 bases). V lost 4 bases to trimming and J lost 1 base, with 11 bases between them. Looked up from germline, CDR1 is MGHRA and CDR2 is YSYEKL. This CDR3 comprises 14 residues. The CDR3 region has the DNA TGCGCCAGCAGCCCTGGACTACTTTCCTACGAGCAGTACTTC. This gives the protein CASSPGLLSYEQYF.